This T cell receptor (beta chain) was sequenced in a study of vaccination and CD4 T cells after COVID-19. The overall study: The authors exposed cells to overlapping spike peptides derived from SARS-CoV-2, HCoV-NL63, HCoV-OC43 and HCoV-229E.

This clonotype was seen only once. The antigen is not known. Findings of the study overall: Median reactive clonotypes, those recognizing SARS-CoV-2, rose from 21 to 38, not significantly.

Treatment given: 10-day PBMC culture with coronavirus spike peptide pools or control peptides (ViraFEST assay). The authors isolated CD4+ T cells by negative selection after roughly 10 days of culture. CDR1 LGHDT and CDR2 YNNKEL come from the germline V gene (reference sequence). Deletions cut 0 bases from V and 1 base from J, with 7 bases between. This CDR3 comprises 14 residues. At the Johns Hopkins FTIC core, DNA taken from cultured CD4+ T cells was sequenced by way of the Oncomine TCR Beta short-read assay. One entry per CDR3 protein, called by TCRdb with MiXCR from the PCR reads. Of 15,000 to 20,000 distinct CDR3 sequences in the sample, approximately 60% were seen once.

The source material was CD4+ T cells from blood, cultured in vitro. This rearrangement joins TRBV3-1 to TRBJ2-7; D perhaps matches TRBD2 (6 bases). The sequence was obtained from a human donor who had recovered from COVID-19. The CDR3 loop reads CASSQEGLSYEQYF. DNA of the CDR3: TGTGCCAGCAGCCAAGAGGGACTGTCCTACGAGCAGTACTTC.